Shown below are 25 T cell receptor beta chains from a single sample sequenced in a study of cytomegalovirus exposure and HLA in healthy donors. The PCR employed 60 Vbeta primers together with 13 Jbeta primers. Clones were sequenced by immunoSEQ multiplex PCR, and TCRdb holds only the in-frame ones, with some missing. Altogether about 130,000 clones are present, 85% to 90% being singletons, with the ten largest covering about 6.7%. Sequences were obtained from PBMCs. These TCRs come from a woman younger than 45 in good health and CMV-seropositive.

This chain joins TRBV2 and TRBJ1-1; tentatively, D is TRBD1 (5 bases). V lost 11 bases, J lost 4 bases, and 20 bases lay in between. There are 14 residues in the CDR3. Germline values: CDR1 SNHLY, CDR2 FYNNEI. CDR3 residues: CALVPYTGGTEAFF. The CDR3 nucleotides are TGTGCCCTAGTGCCCTACACCGGGGGCACTGAAGCTTTCTTT.

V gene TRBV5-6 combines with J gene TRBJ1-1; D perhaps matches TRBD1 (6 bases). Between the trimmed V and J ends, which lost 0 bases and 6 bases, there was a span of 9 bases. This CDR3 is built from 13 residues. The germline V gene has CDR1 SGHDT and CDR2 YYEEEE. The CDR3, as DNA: TGTGCCAGCAGCTTGGGAGGGGGGGCTGAAGCTTTCTTT. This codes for CASSLGGGAEAFF.

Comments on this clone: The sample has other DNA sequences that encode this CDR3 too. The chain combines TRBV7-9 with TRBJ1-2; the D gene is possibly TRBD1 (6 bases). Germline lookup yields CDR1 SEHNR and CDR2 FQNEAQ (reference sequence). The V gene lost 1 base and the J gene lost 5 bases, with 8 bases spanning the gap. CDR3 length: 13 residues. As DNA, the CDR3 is TGTGCCAGCAGCTTAGGACAGGTTTATGGCTACACCTTC. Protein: CASSLGQVYGYTF.

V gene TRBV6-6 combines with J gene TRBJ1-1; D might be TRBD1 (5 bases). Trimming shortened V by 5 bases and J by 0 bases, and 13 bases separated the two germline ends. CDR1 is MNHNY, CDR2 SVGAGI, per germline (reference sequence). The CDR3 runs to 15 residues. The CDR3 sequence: CASSGMGQLNTEAFF. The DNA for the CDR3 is TGTGCCAGCAGTGGAATGGGGCAGCTGAACACTGAAGCTTTCTTT.

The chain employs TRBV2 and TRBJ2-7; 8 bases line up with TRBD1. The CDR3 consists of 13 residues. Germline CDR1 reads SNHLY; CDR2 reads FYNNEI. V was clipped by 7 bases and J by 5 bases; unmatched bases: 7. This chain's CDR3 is CASNRQGQDEQYF. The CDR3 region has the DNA TGTGCCAGCAACCGACAGGGGCAGGACGAGCAGTACTTC.

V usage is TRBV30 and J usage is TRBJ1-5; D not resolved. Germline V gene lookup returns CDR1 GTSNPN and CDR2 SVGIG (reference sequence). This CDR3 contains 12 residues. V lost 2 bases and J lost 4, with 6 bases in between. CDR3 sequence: CAWSLLNQPQHF. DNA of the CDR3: TGTGCCTGGAGTCTTCTGAATCAGCCCCAGCATTTT.

CDR3 region: CSVGGLAGGRGEQFF. The CDR3 coding sequence is TGCAGCGTTGGAGGACTAGCGGGAGGCCGGGGTGAGCAGTTCTTC. This chain links TRBV29-1 with TRBJ2-1; TRBD2 aligns across 14 bases. Germline CDR1 SQVTM, CDR2 ANQGSEA. This CDR3 is built from 15 residues. Losses at the gene ends were 4 bases for V and 9 bases for J; bases not matched to a gene: 8.

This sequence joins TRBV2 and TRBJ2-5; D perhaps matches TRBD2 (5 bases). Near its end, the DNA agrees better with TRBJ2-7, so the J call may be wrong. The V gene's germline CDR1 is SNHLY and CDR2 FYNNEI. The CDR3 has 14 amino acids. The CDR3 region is CASSDSDGLYEQYF. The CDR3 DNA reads TGTGCCAGCAGCGATTCGGACGGACTCTACGAGCAGTACTTC.

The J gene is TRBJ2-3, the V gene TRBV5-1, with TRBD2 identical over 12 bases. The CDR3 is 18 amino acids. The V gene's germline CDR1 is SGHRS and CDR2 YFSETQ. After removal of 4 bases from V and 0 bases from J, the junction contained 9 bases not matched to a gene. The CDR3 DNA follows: TGCGCCAGCAGCGTGTGGACTAGCGGGGATCTTAGCACAGATACGCAGTATTTT. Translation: CASSVWTSGDLSTDTQYF.

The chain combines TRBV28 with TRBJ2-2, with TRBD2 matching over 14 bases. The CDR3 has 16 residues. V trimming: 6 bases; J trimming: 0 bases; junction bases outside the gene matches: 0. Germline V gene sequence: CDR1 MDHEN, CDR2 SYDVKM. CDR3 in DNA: TGTGCCAGCAGGGGACTAGCGGGGGCGAACACCGGGGAGCTGTTTTTT. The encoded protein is CASRGLAGANTGELFF.

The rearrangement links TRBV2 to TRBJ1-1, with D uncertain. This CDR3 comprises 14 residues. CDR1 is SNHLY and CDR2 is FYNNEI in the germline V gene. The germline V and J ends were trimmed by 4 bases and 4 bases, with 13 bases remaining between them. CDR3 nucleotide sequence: TGTGCCAGCAGTGCTTTAAGGGAGAGCACTGAAGCTTTCTTT. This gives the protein CASSALRESTEAFF.

The CDR3 region is CASSYAGGFTGELFF. CDR3 bases: TGTGCCAGCAGTTACGCAGGGGGGTTCACCGGGGAGCTGTTTTTT. The rearrangement uses TRBV6-5 and TRBJ2-2, with a tentative D call TRBD1 (7 bases). CDR1 and CDR2 from the germline V gene are MNHEY and SVGAGI. The CDR3 contains 15 residues. V lost 2 bases and J lost 4, with 11 bases in between.

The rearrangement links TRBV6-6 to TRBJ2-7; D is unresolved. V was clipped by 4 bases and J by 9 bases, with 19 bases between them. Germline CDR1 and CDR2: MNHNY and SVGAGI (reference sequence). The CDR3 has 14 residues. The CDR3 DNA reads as TGTGCCAGCAGTTCCCCGACACAACCTACGAGGCAGTACTTC. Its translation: CASSSPTQPTRQYF.

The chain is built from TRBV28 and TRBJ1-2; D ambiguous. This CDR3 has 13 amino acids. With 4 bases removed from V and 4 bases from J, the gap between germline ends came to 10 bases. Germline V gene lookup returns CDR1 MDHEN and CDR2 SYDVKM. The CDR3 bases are TGTGCCAGCAGTTCCGGACTCGGCTATGGCTACACCTTC. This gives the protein CASSSGLGYGYTF.

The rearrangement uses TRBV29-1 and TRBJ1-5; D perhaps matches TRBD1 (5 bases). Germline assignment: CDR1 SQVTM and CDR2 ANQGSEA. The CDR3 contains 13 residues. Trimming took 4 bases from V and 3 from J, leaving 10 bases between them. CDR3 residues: CSVGLDTNQPQHF. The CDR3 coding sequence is TGCAGCGTTGGGTTGGACACCAATCAGCCCCAGCATTTT.

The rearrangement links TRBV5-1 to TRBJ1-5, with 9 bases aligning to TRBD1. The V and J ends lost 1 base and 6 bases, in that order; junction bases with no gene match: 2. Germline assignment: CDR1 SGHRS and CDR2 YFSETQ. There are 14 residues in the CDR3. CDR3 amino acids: CASSLTGGVQPQHF. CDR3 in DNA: TGCGCCAGCAGCTTGACAGGGGGCGTTCAGCCCCAGCATTTT.

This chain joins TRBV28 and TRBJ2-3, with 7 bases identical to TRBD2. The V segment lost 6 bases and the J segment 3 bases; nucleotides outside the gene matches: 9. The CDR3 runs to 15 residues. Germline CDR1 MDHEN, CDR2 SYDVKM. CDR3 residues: CASRPWGGETDTQYF. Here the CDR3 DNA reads TGTGCCAGCAGACCCTGGGGAGGGGAAACAGATACGCAGTATTTT.

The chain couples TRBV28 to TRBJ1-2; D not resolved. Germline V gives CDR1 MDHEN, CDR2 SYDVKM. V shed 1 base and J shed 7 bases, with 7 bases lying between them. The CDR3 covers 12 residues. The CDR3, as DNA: TGTGCCAGCAGTTTATCCTCCAGTGGCTACACCTTC. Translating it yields CASSLSSSGYTF.

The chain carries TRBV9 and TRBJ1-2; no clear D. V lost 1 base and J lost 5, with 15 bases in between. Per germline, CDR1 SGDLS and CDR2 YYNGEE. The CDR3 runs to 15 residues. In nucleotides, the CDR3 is TGTGCCAGCAGCGTACTCGGGGAGGGAACTTATGGCTACACCTTC. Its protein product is CASSVLGEGTYGYTF.

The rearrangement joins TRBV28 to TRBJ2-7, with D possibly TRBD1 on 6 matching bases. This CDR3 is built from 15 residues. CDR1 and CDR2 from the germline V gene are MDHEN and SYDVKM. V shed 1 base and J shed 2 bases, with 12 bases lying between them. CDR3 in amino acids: CASSLSGDFAYEQYF. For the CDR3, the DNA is TGTGCCAGCAGTTTATCAGGGGATTTTGCCTACGAGCAGTACTTC.

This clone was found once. CDR3 region: CSVDGGGGGTEAFF. CDR3 sequence (DNA): TGCAGCGTTGACGGGGGCGGGGGGGGCACTGAAGCTTTCTTT. The rearrangement joins TRBV29-1 to TRBJ1-1; tentative D call: TRBD1 (6 bases). The germline V and J ends were trimmed by 3 bases and 4 bases, with 15 bases remaining between them. Germline CDR1 and CDR2: SQVTM and ANQGSEA. CDR3 length: 14 residues. The variable domain in full, completed from reference TRBV29-1 and TRBJ1-1, reads SAVISQKPSRDICQRGTSLTIQCQVDSQVTMMFWYRQQPGQSLTLIATANQGSEATYESGFVIDKFPISRPNLTFSTLTVSNMSPEDSSIYLCSVDGGGGGTEAFFGQGTRLTVV.

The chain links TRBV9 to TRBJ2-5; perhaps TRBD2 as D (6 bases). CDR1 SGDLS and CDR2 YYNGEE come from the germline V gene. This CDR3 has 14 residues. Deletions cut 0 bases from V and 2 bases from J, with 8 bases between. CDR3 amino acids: CASSVAGLQETQYF. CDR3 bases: TGTGCCAGCAGCGTAGCCGGACTACAAGAGACCCAGTACTTC.

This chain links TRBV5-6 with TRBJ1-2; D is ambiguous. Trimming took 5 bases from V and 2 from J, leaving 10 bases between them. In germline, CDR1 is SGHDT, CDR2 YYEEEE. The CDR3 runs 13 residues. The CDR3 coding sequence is TGTGCCAGCAGTTCGGGTTTCAACTATGGCTACACCTTC. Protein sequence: CASSSGFNYGYTF.

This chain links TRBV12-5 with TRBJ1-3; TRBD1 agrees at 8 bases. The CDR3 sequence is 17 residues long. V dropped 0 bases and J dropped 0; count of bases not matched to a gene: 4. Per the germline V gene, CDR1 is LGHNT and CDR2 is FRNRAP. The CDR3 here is CASGLVLQGASGNTIYF. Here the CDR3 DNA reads TGTGCTAGTGGTTTGGTATTGCAGGGGGCCTCTGGAAACACCATATATTTT.

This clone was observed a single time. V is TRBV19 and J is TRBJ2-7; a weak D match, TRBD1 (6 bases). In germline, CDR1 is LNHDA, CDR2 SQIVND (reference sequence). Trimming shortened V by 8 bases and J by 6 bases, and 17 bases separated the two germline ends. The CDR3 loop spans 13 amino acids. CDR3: CASGRTELGEQYF. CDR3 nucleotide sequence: TGTGCCAGTGGCAGGACAGAGCTAGGCGAGCAGTACTTC.